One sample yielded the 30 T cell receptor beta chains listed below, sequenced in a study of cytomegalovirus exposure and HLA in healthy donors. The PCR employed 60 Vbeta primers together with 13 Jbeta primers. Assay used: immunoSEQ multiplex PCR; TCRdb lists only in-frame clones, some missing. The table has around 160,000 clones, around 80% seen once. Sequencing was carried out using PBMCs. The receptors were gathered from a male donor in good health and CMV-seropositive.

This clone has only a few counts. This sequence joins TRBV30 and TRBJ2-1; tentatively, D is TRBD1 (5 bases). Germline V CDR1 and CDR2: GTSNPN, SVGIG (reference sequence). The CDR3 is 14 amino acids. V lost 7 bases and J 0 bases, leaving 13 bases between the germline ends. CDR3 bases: TGTGCCTACAGGACACCTTTCTCCTACAATGAGCAGTTCTTC. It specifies CAYRTPFSYNEQFF.

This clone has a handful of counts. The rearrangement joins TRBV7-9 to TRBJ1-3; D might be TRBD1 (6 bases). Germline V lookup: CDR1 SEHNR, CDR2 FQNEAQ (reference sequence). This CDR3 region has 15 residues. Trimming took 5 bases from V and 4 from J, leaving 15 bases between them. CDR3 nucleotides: TGTGCCAGCAGCCCACAGGGTGACGGAGGAAACACCATATATTTT. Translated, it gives CASSPQGDGGNTIYF.

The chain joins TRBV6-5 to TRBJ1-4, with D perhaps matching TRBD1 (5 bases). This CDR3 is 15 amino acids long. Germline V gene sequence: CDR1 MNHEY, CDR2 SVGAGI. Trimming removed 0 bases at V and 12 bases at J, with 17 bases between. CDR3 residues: CASSYSNHGGSQLFF. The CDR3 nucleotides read TGTGCCAGCAGTTACTCGAATCACGGGGGAAGTCAACTGTTTTTT.

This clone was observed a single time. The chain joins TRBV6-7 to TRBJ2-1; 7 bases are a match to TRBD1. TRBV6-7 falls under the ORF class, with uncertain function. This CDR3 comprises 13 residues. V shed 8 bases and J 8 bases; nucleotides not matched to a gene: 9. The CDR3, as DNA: TGTGCCAGCTCAAGACAGGGTCCCCATGAGCAGTTCTTC. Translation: CASSRQGPHEQFF.

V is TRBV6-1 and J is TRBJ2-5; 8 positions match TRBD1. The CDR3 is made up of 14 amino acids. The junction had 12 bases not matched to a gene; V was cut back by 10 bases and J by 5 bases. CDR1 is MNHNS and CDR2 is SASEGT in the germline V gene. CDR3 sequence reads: CAIRGPGGRETQYF. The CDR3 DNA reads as TGTGCCATAAGGGGGCCAGGGGGCCGGGAGACCCAGTACTTC.

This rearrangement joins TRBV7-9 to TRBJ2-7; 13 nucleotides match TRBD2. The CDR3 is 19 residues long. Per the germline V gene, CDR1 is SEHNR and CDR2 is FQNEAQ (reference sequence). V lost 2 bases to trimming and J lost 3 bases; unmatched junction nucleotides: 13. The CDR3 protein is CASSLYVRLAGGLFYEQYF. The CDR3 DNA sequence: TGTGCCAGCAGCTTATACGTCAGACTAGCGGGAGGCCTGTTCTACGAGCAGTACTTC.

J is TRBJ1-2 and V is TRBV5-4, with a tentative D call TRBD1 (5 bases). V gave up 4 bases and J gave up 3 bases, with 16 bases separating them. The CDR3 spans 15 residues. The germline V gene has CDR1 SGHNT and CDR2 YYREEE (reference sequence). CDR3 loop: CASSGGRGSHYGYTF. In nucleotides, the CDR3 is TGTGCCAGCAGCGGTGGGAGGGGTAGCCACTATGGCTACACCTTC.

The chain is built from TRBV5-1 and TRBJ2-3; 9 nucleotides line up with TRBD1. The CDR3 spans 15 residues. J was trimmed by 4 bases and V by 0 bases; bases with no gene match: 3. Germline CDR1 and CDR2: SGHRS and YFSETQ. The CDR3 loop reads CASSLAGQGSDTQYF. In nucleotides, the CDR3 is TGCGCCAGCAGCTTGGCTGGACAGGGGTCAGATACGCAGTATTTT.

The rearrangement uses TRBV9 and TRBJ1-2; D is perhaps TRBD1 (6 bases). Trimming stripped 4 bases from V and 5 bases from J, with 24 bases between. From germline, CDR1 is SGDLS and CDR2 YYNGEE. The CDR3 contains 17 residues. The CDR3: CASSPTSGTPLIYGYTF. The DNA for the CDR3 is TGTGCCAGCAGCCCAACCTCCGGGACACCCCTTATTTATGGCTACACCTTC. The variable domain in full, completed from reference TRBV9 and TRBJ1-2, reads DSGVTQTPKHLITATGQRVTLRCSPRSGDLSVYWYQQSLDQGLQFLIQYYNGEERAKGNILERFSAQQFPDLHSELNLSSLELGDSALYFCASSPTSGTPLIYGYTFGSGTRLTVV.

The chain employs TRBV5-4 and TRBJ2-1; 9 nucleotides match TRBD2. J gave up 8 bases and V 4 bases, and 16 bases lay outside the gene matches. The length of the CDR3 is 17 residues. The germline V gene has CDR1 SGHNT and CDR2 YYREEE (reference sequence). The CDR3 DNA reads TGTGCCAGCAGCCGCCCGAAGGCGGGAGGGTTGGGCGATGAGCAGTTCTTC. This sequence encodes CASSRPKAGGLGDEQFF.

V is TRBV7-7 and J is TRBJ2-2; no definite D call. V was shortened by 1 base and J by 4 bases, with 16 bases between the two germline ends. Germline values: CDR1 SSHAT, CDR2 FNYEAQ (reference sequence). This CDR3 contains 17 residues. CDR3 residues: CASSLDLAEVRTGELFF. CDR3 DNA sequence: TGTGCCAGCAGCTTAGACTTGGCTGAGGTACGCACCGGGGAGCTGTTTTTT.

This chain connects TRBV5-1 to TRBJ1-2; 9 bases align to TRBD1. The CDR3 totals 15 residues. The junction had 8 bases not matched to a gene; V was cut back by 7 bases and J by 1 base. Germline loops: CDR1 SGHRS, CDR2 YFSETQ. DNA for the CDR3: TGCGCCAGCTCGGGGGAGGACAGGGGTAACTATGGCTACACCTTC. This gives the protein CASSGEDRGNYGYTF.

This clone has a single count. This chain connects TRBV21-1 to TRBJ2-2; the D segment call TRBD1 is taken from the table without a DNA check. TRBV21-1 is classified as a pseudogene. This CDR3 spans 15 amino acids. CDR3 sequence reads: CASSLRQGRDGELFF. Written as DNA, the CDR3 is TGTGCCAGCAGCCTACGACAGGGGCGAGACGGGGAGCTGTTTTTT.

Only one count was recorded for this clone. As DNA, the CDR3 is TGTGCCAGCAGCTCAACAGACCGACAGGGGAACTATGGCTACACCTTC. Translated, it gives CASSSTDRQGNYGYTF. The chain combines TRBV7-9 with TRBJ1-2, with 8 bases identical to TRBD1. CDR1 is SEHNR, CDR2 FQNEAQ, per germline (reference sequence). The CDR3 is made up of 16 amino acids. The V segment lost 4 bases and the J segment 2 bases; nucleotides outside the gene matches: 9.

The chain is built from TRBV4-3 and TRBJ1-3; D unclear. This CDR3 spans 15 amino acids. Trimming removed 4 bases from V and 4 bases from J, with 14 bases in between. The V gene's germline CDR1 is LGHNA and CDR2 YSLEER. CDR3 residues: CASSLSGGQGNTIYF. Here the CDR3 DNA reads TGCGCCAGCAGCCTTTCCGGCGGGCAAGGAAACACCATATATTTT.

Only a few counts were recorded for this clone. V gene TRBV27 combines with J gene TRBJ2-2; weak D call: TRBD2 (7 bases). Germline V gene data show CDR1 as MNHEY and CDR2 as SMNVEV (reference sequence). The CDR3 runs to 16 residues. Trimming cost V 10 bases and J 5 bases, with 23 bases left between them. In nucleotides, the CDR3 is TGTGCCACCAACGGTTGGGGGGGCGCAGCGACCGGGGAGCTGTTTTTT. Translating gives CATNGWGGAATGELFF.

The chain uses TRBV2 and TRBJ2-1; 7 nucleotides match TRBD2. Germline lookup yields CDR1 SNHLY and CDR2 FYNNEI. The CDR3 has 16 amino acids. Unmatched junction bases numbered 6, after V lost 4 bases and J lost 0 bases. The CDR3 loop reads CASSGGLYGSYNEQFF. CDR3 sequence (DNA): TGTGCCAGCAGTGGGGGACTATATGGCTCCTACAATGAGCAGTTCTTC. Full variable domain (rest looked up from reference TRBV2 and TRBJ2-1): EPEVTQTPSHQVTQMGQEVILRCVPISNHLYFYWYRQILGQKVEFLVSFYNNEISEKSEIFDDQFSVERPDGSNFTLKIRSTKLEDSAMYFCASSGGLYGSYNEQFFGPGTRLTVL.

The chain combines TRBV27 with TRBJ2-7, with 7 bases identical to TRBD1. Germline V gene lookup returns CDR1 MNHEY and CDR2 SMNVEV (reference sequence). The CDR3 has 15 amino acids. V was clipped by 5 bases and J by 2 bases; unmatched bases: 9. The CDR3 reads CASSPGTAGTYEQYF. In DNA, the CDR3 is TGTGCCAGCAGTCCCGGGACAGCAGGAACCTACGAGCAGTACTTC.

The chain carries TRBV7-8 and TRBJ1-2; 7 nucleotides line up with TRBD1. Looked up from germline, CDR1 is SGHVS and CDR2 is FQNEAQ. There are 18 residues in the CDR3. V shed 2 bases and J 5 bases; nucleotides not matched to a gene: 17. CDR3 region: CASSLNRATRGQQYGYTF. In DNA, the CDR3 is TGTGCCAGCAGCTTAAATCGGGCTACTAGGGGGCAGCAGTATGGCTACACCTTC.

This CDR3 reads CASSSYRENTEAFF. The CDR3 coding sequence is TGTGCCAGCAGCTCCTACAGGGAGAACACTGAAGCTTTCTTT. The J gene is TRBJ1-1, the V gene TRBV7-9; maybe TRBD1 (6 bases). CDR1 is SEHNR and CDR2 is FQNEAQ in the germline V gene (reference sequence). CDR3 size: 14 residues. The V gene lost 4 bases and the J gene lost 1 base, with 10 bases spanning the gap.

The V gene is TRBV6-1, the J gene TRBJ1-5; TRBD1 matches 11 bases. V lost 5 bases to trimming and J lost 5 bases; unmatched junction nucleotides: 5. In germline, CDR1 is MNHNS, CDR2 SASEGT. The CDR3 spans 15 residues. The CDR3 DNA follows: TGTGCCAGCAGTTGGACAGGGGGCGTTGATCAGCCCCAGCATTTT. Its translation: CASSWTGGVDQPQHF.

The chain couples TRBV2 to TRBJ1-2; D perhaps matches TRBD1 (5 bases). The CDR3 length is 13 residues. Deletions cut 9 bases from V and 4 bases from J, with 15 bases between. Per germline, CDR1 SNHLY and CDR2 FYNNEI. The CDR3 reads CASLRQSIYGYTF. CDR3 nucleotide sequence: TGTGCCAGTCTACGACAGTCTATCTATGGCTACACCTTC.

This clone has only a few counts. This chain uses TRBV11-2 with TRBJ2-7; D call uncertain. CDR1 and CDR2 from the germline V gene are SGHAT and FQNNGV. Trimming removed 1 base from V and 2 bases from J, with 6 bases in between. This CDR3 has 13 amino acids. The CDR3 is CASSLVLAYEQYF. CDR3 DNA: TGTGCCAGCAGCTTAGTTCTAGCCTACGAGCAGTACTTC.

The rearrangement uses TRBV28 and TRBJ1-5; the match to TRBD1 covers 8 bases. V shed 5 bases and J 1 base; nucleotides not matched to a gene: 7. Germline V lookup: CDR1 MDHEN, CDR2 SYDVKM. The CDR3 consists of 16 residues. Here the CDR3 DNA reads TGTGCCAGCAGTCCTGGGACAGGAGGAAGCAATCAGCCCCAGCATTTT. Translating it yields CASSPGTGGSNQPQHF. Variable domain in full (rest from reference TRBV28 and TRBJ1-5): DVKVTQSSRYLVKRTGEKVFLECVQDMDHENMFWYRQDPGLGLRLIYFSYDVKMKEKGDIPEGYSVSREKKERFSLILESASTNQTSMYLCASSPGTGGSNQPQHFGDGTRLSIL.

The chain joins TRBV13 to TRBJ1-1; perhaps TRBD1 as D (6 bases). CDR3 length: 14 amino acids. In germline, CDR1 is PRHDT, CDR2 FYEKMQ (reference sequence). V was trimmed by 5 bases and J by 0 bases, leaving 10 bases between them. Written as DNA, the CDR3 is TGTGCCAGCAGCCCGGACAGAGTGAACACTGAAGCTTTCTTT. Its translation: CASSPDRVNTEAFF.

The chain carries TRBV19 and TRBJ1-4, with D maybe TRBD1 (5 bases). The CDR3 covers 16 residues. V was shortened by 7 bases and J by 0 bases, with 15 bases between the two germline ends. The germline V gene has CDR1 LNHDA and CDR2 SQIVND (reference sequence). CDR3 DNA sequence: TGTGCCAGTATCGGAACAGGCCTTGCAACTAATGAAAAACTGTTTTTT. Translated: CASIGTGLATNEKLFF. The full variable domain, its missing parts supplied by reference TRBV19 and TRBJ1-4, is DGGITQSPKYLFRKEGQNVTLSCEQNLNHDAMYWYRQDPGQGLRLIYYSQIVNDFQKGDIAEGYSVSREKKESFPLTVTSAQKNPTAFYLCASIGTGLATNEKLFFGSGTQLSVL.

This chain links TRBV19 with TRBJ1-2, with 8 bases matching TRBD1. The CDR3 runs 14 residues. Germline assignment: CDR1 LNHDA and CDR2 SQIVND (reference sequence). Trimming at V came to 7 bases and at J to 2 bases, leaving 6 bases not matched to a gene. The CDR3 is CASKDRGGNYGYTF. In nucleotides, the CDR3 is TGTGCCAGTAAAGACAGGGGAGGAAACTATGGCTACACCTTC.

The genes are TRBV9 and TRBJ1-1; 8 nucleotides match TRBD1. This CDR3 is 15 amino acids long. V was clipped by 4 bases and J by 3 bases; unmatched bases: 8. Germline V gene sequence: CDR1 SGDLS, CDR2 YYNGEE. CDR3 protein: CASSIRGLGDTEAFF. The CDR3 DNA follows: TGTGCCAGCAGCATCAGGGGGCTGGGGGACACTGAAGCTTTCTTT.

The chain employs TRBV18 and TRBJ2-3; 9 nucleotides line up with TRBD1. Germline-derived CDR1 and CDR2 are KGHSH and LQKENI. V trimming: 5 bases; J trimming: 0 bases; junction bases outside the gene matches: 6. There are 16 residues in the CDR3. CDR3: CASSVTGTGSTDTQYF. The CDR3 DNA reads TGTGCCAGCTCAGTAACCGGGACAGGGAGCACAGATACGCAGTATTTT.

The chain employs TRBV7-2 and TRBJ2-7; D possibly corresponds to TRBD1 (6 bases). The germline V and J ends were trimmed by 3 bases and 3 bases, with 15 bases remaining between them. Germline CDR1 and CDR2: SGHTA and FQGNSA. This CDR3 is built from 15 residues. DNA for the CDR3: TGTGCCAGCAGCTTTGCCCGGGACAAGGGCTACGAGCAGTACTTC. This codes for CASSFARDKGYEQYF.